Listed here are 26 T cell receptor beta chains from one sample, sequenced in a study of blood T cells in healthy people across ages. Through a sample-barcoded 5' primer and a J-beta primer mix, a second PCR was run for about 7 to 12 cycles. Using its own MiXCR run on the 5' RACE reads, TCRdb lists one record per CDR3 protein. The sample lists about 830,000 distinct CDR3 sequences, 55% to 65% occurring once. Material: blood. The receptors stem from a man in his thirties or forties in good health.

The V call is TRBV7-2, the J call TRBJ2-3; TRBD2 matches 8 bases. With V trimmed by 3 bases and J by 0 bases, 14 bases remained unmatched. The CDR3 totals 19 residues. Germline-derived CDR1 and CDR2 are SGHTA and FQGNSA. CDR3 nucleotide sequence: TGTGCCAGCAGCTTTAATCTCCGGGGGGGCACTGCTAGCACAGATACGCAGTATTTT. It codes for CASSFNLRGGTASTDTQYF.

This clonotype was detected a few times. V usage is TRBV29-1 and J usage is TRBJ2-3, with no clear D. Germline assignment: CDR1 SQVTM and CDR2 ANQGSEA. The CDR3 extends over 12 amino acids. Between the trimmed V and J ends, which lost 0 bases and 5 bases, there was a span of 6 bases. DNA for the CDR3: TGCAGCGTTGAAGATCGGCGAGATACGCAGTATTTT. This gives the protein CSVEDRRDTQYF.

V and J are TRBV20-1 and TRBJ1-2, with D unclear. Trimming left V 3 bases short and J 2 bases short, with 10 bases between. From germline, CDR1 is DFQATT and CDR2 SNEGSKA (reference sequence). The CDR3 covers 13 residues. The CDR3 is CSASIGQNYGYTF. The CDR3 bases are TGCAGTGCTAGTATAGGGCAAAACTATGGCTACACCTTC.

The chain combines TRBV7-2 with TRBJ1-6; TRBD1 might be the D (5 bases). This CDR3 contains 14 residues. Trimming stripped 3 bases from V and 8 bases from J, with 11 bases between. Per germline, CDR1 SGHTA and CDR2 FQGNSA. The CDR3 DNA reads as TGTGCCAGCAGCTTCGCAGGGTGGGATTCACCCCTCCACTTT. Protein: CASSFAGWDSPLHF.

This clonotype was seen at least ten times. The V gene is TRBV6-5, the J gene TRBJ2-5; D remains unclear. The CDR3 has 12 residues. The V gene lost 5 bases and the J gene lost 5 bases, with 9 bases spanning the gap. Germline CDR1 and CDR2: MNHEY and SVGAGI. The CDR3 region has the DNA TGTGCCAGCAGTATCGACGGGGAGACCCAGTACTTC. This sequence encodes CASSIDGETQYF.

This clonotype was counted between two and nine times. The V and J genes are TRBV28 and TRBJ2-7; D might be TRBD1 (6 bases). The CDR3 is 14 residues long. The germline V gene has CDR1 MDHEN and CDR2 SYDVKM. Trimming removed 3 bases at V and 1 base at J, with 10 bases between. As DNA, the CDR3 is TGTGCCAGCAGTTTCGTGGGGGCTTCCTACGAGCAGTACTTC. It yields the protein CASSFVGASYEQYF. Full variable domain (remainder filled in from reference TRBV28 and TRBJ2-7): DVKVTQSSRYLVKRTGEKVFLECVQDMDHENMFWYRQDPGLGLRLIYFSYDVKMKEKGDIPEGYSVSREKKERFSLILESASTNQTSMYLCASSFVGASYEQYFGPGTRLTVT.

The CDR3 here is CASSWAPGDTQYF. DNA of the CDR3: TGTGCCAGCAGTTGGGCGCCGGGGGATACGCAGTATTTT. The chain combines TRBV6-5 with TRBJ2-3, with D perhaps TRBD2 (5 bases). The CDR3 runs 13 residues. V lost 4 bases, J lost 6 bases, and 11 bases lay in between. Per the germline V gene, CDR1 is MNHEY and CDR2 is SVGAGI.

V gene TRBV20-1 combines with J gene TRBJ2-5; D is perhaps TRBD1 (5 bases). This CDR3 has 12 amino acids. V was clipped by 5 bases and J by 2 bases, with 9 bases between them. The germline CDR1 and CDR2 sequences are DFQATT and SNEGSKA (reference sequence). CDR3: CSAGRQQETQYF. The CDR3 nucleotides read TGCAGTGCTGGCAGACAGCAAGAGACCCAGTACTTC.

The rearrangement joins TRBV7-2 to TRBJ1-1, with D possibly matching TRBD1 (5 bases). V dropped 1 base and J dropped 1 base, with 10 bases sitting between them. The V gene's germline CDR1 is SGHTA and CDR2 FQGNSA. The CDR3 spans 15 residues. In nucleotides, the CDR3 is TGTGCCAGCAGCTTAGTACCCAGGGCGAACACTGAAGCTTTCTTT. It specifies CASSLVPRANTEAFF.

The V call is TRBV28, the J call TRBJ2-2; D tentatively fits TRBD1 or TRBD2 (5 bases each). The length of the CDR3 is 15 residues. Germline CDR1 and CDR2: MDHEN and SYDVKM. V lost 7 bases to trimming and J lost 2 bases, with 14 bases between them. Written as DNA, the CDR3 is TGTGCCAGCATCGGGGCCAACCGTAACACCGGGGAGCTGTTTTTT. As protein: CASIGANRNTGELFF.

The CDR3 loop is CASSSTGSSSYNEQFF. The CDR3 DNA is TGTGCCAGCAGCTCCACGGGATCCAGCTCCTACAATGAGCAGTTCTTC. The V and J genes are TRBV7-2 and TRBJ2-1; tentative D call: TRBD2 (5 bases). This CDR3 comprises 16 residues. Trimming removed 4 bases at V and 0 bases at J, with 13 bases between. From germline, CDR1 is SGHTA and CDR2 FQGNSA.

V usage is TRBV3-1 and J usage is TRBJ2-6; no firm D call. The germline V gene has CDR1 LGHDT and CDR2 YNNKEL (reference sequence). This CDR3 spans 15 amino acids. V lost 3 bases and J 0 bases, leaving 6 bases between the germline ends. CDR3 sequence reads: CASSHDISGANVLTF. The CDR3 DNA follows: TGTGCCAGCAGCCACGACATCTCTGGGGCCAACGTCCTGACTTTC.

The J gene is TRBJ2-3, the V gene TRBV11-2; 12 bases align to TRBD2. CDR1 is SGHAT, CDR2 FQNNGV, per germline. Unmatched junction bases numbered 10, after V lost 10 bases and J lost 5 bases. The length of the CDR3 is 15 residues. The CDR3 nucleotides are TGTGCCACCAAGCTTCTAGCGGGGGGGCAAGATACGCAGTATTTT. Encoded protein: CATKLLAGGQDTQYF.

This clonotype has more than one count but fewer than ten. V gene TRBV6-6 combines with J gene TRBJ2-5; D is uncertain. The CDR3 is 16 residues long. The V gene lost 6 bases and the J gene lost 2 bases, with 19 bases spanning the gap. Per the germline V gene, CDR1 is MNHNY and CDR2 is SVGAGI (reference sequence). This CDR3 is CASSSGPVSLQETQYF. CDR3 nucleotide sequence: TGTGCCAGCAGCTCCGGACCAGTAAGCCTTCAAGAGACCCAGTACTTC.

This chain uses TRBV4-3 with TRBJ2-3; 8 bases map to TRBD1. V was pared by 4 bases and J by 6 bases, with 9 bases of the junction left unmatched. The CDR3 spans 15 residues. Germline lookup yields CDR1 LGHNA and CDR2 YSLEER. CDR3 DNA: TGCGCCAGCAGCCCGCGACAGGGGAGATTCGATACGCAGTATTTT. This encodes CASSPRQGRFDTQYF.

A word on this clonotype: An end of the junction differs from the germline gene, which may be a read error. The J gene is TRBJ2-7, the V gene TRBV28, with 10 bases matching TRBD1. Germline V gene sequence: CDR1 MDHEN, CDR2 SYDVKM. The CDR3 totals 14 residues. The CDR3 DNA sequence: TGTGTCAGCACGGACAGGGGGGTATTCTACGAGCAGTACTTC. Translated, it gives CVSTDRGVFYEQYF.

The genes are TRBV5-1 and TRBJ2-5; no clear D. The V and J ends lost 0 bases and 11 bases respectively, with 17 bases between them. Germline CDR1 and CDR2: SGHRS and YFSETQ. The CDR3 spans 14 residues. The CDR3 is CASSLGRLDNEQYF. Here the CDR3 DNA reads TGCGCCAGCAGCTTGGGGCGACTTGACAATGAGCAGTACTTC.

This clonotype is labeled as large. In DNA form, the CDR3 reads TGTGCCAGCAGCTCCATGCCGACAGGTTCTTACAATGAGCAGTTCTTC. This encodes CASSSMPTGSYNEQFF. The chain uses TRBV7-2 and TRBJ2-1; weak D call: TRBD1 (6 bases). CDR1 SGHTA and CDR2 FQGNSA come from the germline V gene. V was clipped by 4 bases and J by 4 bases, with 17 bases between them. There are 16 residues in the CDR3.

The chain has TRBV24-1 and TRBJ2-1, with 7 nucleotides matching TRBD1. The CDR3 consists of 14 residues. The trim removed 8 bases at V and 4 bases at J, leaving 7 bases unmatched. Germline V lookup: CDR1 KGHDR, CDR2 SFDVKD. The CDR3 DNA is TGTGCCACCACCGCCGGACAGGATTACAATGAGCAGTTCTTC. It codes for CATTAGQDYNEQFF.

This sequence joins TRBV9 and TRBJ2-7, with 8 positions matching TRBD1. The J segment lost 6 bases and the V segment lost 7 bases, leaving 15 bases of the junction unmatched. Germline V gives CDR1 SGDLS, CDR2 YYNGEE. The CDR3 is 15 residues long. CDR3 coding DNA: TGTGCCAGCGGACAGGGCAGGGACCAAGCCCCCGAGCAGTACTTC. Encoded protein: CASGQGRDQAPEQYF.

This clonotype was observed a handful of times. The rearrangement links TRBV6-5 to TRBJ2-5; D perhaps matches TRBD1 (6 bases). This CDR3 is 13 amino acids long. Germline assignment: CDR1 MNHEY and CDR2 SVGAGI. V lost 7 bases and J 4 bases, leaving 13 bases between the germline ends. As DNA, the CDR3 is TGTGCCAGCACCGACATGGGGGCAGAGACCCAGTACTTC. Protein: CASTDMGAETQYF.

J is TRBJ1-5 and V is TRBV6-2 or TRBV6-3; D is uncertain. V gave up 2 bases and J gave up 0 bases, with 14 bases separating them. The CDR3 is 17 amino acids. Germline assignment: CDR1 MNHEY and CDR2 SVGEGT. CDR3 coding DNA: TGTGCCAGCAGTTACCCTTGGACGGTCTATAGCAATCAGCCCCAGCATTTT. Translated, it gives CASSYPWTVYSNQPQHF.

This clonotype was seen once. This chain joins TRBV9 and TRBJ2-1; TRBD1 is a possible D gene (5 bases). Trimming shortened V by 0 bases and J by 10 bases, and 11 bases separated the two germline ends. The CDR3 is made up of 13 amino acids. Germline CDR1 SGDLS, CDR2 YYNGEE. The chain's CDR3 is CASSVEGRQEQFF. The CDR3 DNA follows: TGTGCCAGCAGCGTAGAGGGGCGACAGGAGCAGTTCTTC.

The chain carries TRBV4-3 and TRBJ1-1; no definite D call. V was clipped by 0 bases and J by 4 bases, with 9 bases between them. Germline assignment: CDR1 LGHNA and CDR2 YSLEER. CDR3 size: 14 residues. CDR3 region: CASSQDLSVTEAFF. CDR3 sequence (DNA): TGCGCCAGCAGCCAAGATCTCTCCGTCACTGAAGCTTTCTTT.

DNA of the CDR3: TGTGCCAGCAGTGAATCGGACCGGATTCATAAACTGTTTTTT. As protein: CASSESDRIHKLFF. V gene TRBV25-1 combines with J gene TRBJ1-4; D remains unclear. The CDR3 extends over 14 amino acids. V lost 1 base and J 11 bases, leaving 14 bases between the germline ends. The germline CDR1 and CDR2 sequences are MGHDK and SYGVNS. Full variable domain (remainder filled in from reference TRBV25-1 and TRBJ1-4): EADIYQTPRYLVIGTGKKITLECSQTMGHDKMYWYQQDPGMELHLIHYSYGVNSTEKGDLSSESTVSRIRTEHFPLTLESARPSHTSQYLCASSESDRIHKLFFGSGTQLSVL.

The genes are TRBV9 and TRBJ2-5; no clear D. V dropped 0 bases and J dropped 1 base, with 7 bases sitting between them. Germline loops: CDR1 SGDLS, CDR2 YYNGEE. CDR3 length equals 14 residues. CDR3: CASSVGQVQETQYF. CDR3 bases: TGTGCCAGCAGCGTAGGACAAGTCCAAGAGACCCAGTACTTC.